A selection of T cell receptor beta chains follows, all from one sample in a study of response to subunit inactivated influenza vaccine. MiXCR, applied by TCRdb to the RT-PCR reads, yields one record per CDR3 protein. There are 430,000 or so distinct CDR3 sequences in the sample; roughly 9.7% occur only once, and approximately 12% lies in the top ten. The sequenced sample was PBMCs from blood, obtained about 40 days after vaccination. The source of these receptors is a man aged 50 to 60 who received an inactivated influenza vaccine. The CDR3 runs from the conserved cysteine through the conserved F or W. D genes are given only for firm matches. The size entry is marked missing in some rows and otherwise reads once, few, many or a size class.

j_gene	abundance	v_gene	d_gene	CDR3aa	CDR3nt
TRBJ2-1	many	TRBV24-1	TRBD2	CATSDMTSGRTGEQFF	TGTGCCACCAGTGATATGACTAGCGGGAGAACGGGTGAGCAGTTCTTC
TRBJ1-6	many	TRBV7-8	.	CASSLRTDNSPLHF	TGTGCCAGCAGCTTAAGGACAGATAATTCACCCCTCCACTTT
TRBJ1-1	.	TRBV20-1	.	CSASLGGRNTEAFF	TGCAGTGCTAGTCTGGGGGGACGCAACACTGAAGCTTTCTTT
TRBJ2-7	few	TRBV7-9	TRBD2	CASSPEWGGEQYF	TGTGCCAGCAGCCCGGAGTGGGGGGGTGAGCAGTACTTC
TRBJ1-2	.	TRBV29-1	.	CTDAPMGIHGGDGYTF	TGTACCGACGCCCCGATGGGCATCCACGGGGGGGATGGCTACACCTTC
TRBJ2-1	many	TRBV20-1	.	CSAIGLSSYNEQFF	TGCAGTGCTATTGGACTAAGCAGCTACAATGAGCAGTTCTTC
TRBJ2-4	.	TRBV4-1	TRBD2	CASSQRPFGLAGAGSPKSIQYF	TGCGCCAGCAGCCAACGGCCCTTTGGACTAGCGGGGGCCGGGTCACCCAAAAGCATTCAGTACTTC
TRBJ2-5	.	TRBV5-1	.	CASSLAIGRTVQETQYF	TGCGCCAGCAGCTTGGCGATCGGCCGGACAGTCCAAGAGACCCAGTACTTC
TRBJ2-1	.	TRBV5-1	TRBD2	CASSLASSGSYNEQFF	TGCGCCAGCAGCTTGGCGTCTAGCGGGAGCTACAATGAGCAGTTCTTC
TRBJ1-2	few	TRBV7-2	.	CASSNRGQLGYGYTF	TGTGCCAGCAGCAACCGGGGACAATTGGGCTATGGCTACACCTTC
TRBJ1-2	.	TRBV5-1	.	CASSEIAPNGYTF	TGCGCCAGCAGCGAGATAGCCCCAAATGGCTACACCTTC
TRBJ1-1	many	TRBV5-1	TRBD1	CASSLGGTGGPYTEAFF	TGCGCCAGCAGCTTGGGCGGGACAGGGGGCCCCTACACTGAAGCTTTCTTT
TRBJ2-7	.	TRBV7-8	.	CASSQWTASSYEQYF	TGTGCCAGCAGCCAATGGACAGCGAGCTCCTACGAGCAGTACTTC
TRBJ2-3	few	TRBV20-1	TRBD2	CSARSGATDTQYF	TGCAGTGCTAGGAGCGGGGCCACAGATACGCAGTATTTT
TRBJ1-2	few	TRBV12-3/TRBV12-4	.	CASSLSGIHGYTF	TGTGCCAGCAGTTTATCAGGGATTCATGGCTACACCTTC
TRBJ2-7	many	TRBV5-6	.	CASSTTDTTYEQYF	TGTGCCAGCAGCACTACTGACACGACCTACGAGCAGTACTTC
TRBJ2-3	.	TRBV27	.	CASNLGTSTQYF	TGTGCCAGCAACTTAGGGACTTCGACGCAGTATTTT
TRBJ2-7	.	TRBV28	.	CASSMDSQFYEQYF	TGTGCCAGCAGCATGGACAGCCAATTCTACGAGCAGTACTTC
TRBJ2-2	.	TRBV5-6	.	CASSLALDQNTGELFF	TGTGCCAGCAGCTTGGCCCTCGATCAGAACACCGGGGAGCTGTTTTTT
TRBJ2-1	few	TRBV5-4	.	CASSPTGHYYNEQFF	TGTGCCAGCAGCCCGACGGGACACTACTACAATGAGCAGTTCTTC
TRBJ1-4	few	TRBV20-1	TRBD1	CSARVDRGLNEKLFF	TGCAGTGCTAGAGTGGACAGGGGGTTGAATGAAAAACTGTTTTTT
TRBJ1-1	few	TRBV7-2	.	CASSLAAGFNLNTEAFF	TGTGCCAGCAGCTTAGCGGCAGGGTTTAACCTGAACACTGAAGCTTTCTTT
TRBJ2-1	.	TRBV9	.	CASTPSSTGYNEQFF	TGTGCCAGCACCCCATCGTCTACAGGTTACAATGAGCAGTTCTTC
TRBJ2-1	many	TRBV20-1	.	CSAKGVSYNEQFF	TGCAGTGCTAAAGGAGTCTCCTACAATGAGCAGTTCTTC
TRBJ2-5	.	TRBV6-1	.	CASSLRKTQYF	TGTGCCAGCAGCCTAAGGAAGACCCAGTACTTC
TRBJ2-7	few	TRBV30	TRBD1	CAWSVRPGTAYEQYF	TGTGCCTGGAGTGTACGGCCCGGGACAGCCTACGAGCAGTACTTC
TRBJ2-7	few	TRBV6-4	TRBD1	CASSKRRDRGQREQYF	TGTGCCAGCAGTAAACGGAGGGACAGGGGGCAAAGGGAGCAGTACTTC
TRBJ2-3	.	TRBV18	.	CASSPRDPHSDTQYF	TGTGCCAGCTCACCACGGGACCCCCACTCAGATACGCAGTATTTT
TRBJ2-4	many	TRBV5-1	TRBD1	CASSSTQGARWYF	TGCGCCAGCAGCTCGACACAGGGGGCGCGATGGTACTTC
TRBJ1-5	.	TRBV24-1	.	CATSVPGSNQPQHF	TGTGCCACCAGTGTCCCAGGTAGCAATCAGCCCCAGCATTTT
TRBJ1-6	.	TRBV6-1	TRBD1	CASSEARTGRLSPLHF	TGTGCCAGCAGTGAAGCGAGGACAGGGAGGCTGTCACCCCTCCACTTT
TRBJ2-1	many	TRBV12-3/TRBV12-4	TRBD2	CASSPPTAGGYNEQFF	TGTGCCAGCAGCCCCCCCACTGCGGGGGGCTACAATGAGCAGTTCTTC
TRBJ2-7	many	TRBV5-1	.	CASSLNNLGGINEQYF	TGCGCCAGCAGCTTGAATAACCTCGGAGGGATCAACGAGCAGTACTTC
TRBJ2-5	.	TRBV5-1	TRBD1	CASSLAPWTGGKETQYF	TGCGCCAGCAGCTTGGCGCCTTGGACAGGGGGGAAAGAGACCCAGTACTTC
TRBJ2-1	many	TRBV29-1	TRBD2	CSVAGGAPGYNEQFF	TGCAGCGTTGCGGGGGGAGCCCCGGGGTACAATGAGCAGTTCTTC
TRBJ1-5	.	TRBV10-3	.	CATEPTTLNQPQHF	TGTGCCACCGAACCAACCACGTTAAATCAGCCCCAGCATTTT
TRBJ1-5	.	TRBV12-3/TRBV12-4	.	CASSDPTGSGQPQHF	TGTGCCAGCAGTGACCCGACAGGCAGCGGTCAGCCCCAGCATTTT
TRBJ2-7	few	TRBV2	TRBD1	CASNPDRGRSYEQYF	TGTGCCAGCAACCCGGACAGGGGTCGCTCCTACGAGCAGTACTTC
TRBJ1-2	many	TRBV4-3	.	CASSQDLGTHYGYTF	TGCGCCAGCAGCCAAGATCTTGGGACACATTATGGCTACACCTTC
TRBJ1-1	few	TRBV6-6	.	CASSYGQLESFF	TGTGCCAGCAGTTACGGACAGCTTGAGTCTTTCTTT
TRBJ1-1	few	TRBV5-1	.	CASSTDSMNTEAFF	TGCGCCAGCAGCACGGACAGCATGAACACTGAAGCTTTCTTT
TRBJ2-3	few	TRBV14	.	CASSQWGLAGDTQYF	TGTGCCAGCAGCCAATGGGGTCTAGCTGGGGATACGCAGTATTTT
TRBJ1-1	.	TRBV3-1	.	CASSHHLKGGTEAFF	TGTGCCAGCAGCCACCACCTAAAAGGGGGCACTGAAGCTTTCTTT
TRBJ2-1	many	TRBV29-1	.	CSVEDGRNEQFF	TGCAGCGTTGAGGACGGCCGCAATGAGCAGTTCTTC
TRBJ2-2	many	TRBV7-2	TRBD1	CASSHSGGTGELFF	TGTGCCAGCAGCCACTCAGGGGGCACCGGGGAGCTGTTTTTT